The clone carrying this T cell receptor beta chain has a single count. Its antigen is unknown. The data were taken from a study of T cells in localized non-small cell lung cancer. Regarding the study as a whole: Those with higher blood T cell density had longer overall survival. Analysis by sequencing included only one tumor region, so heterogeneity remains possible. There were a median 57 of the top 100 tumor clones appearing in adjacent lung.

Data came from immunoSEQ multiplex PCR; TCRdb stores just in-frame clones and leaves some out. The table records about 92,000 clones, approximately 91% of them present only once. CDR1 is MNHNS and CDR2 is SASEGT in the germline V gene. The V and J ends lost 3 bases and 0 bases respectively, with 6 bases between them. The CDR3 length is 15 residues. The sequencing used PBMCs, collected before any cancer treatment. The rearrangement joins TRBV6-1 to TRBJ2-6; D is unresolved. This TCR derives from a woman aged 35-75 years with stage II squamous cell lung carcinoma. The CDR3 loop reads CASSEGYSGANVLTF. In DNA form, the CDR3 reads TGTGCCAGCAGTGAGGGCTACTCTGGGGCCAACGTCCTGACTTTC.